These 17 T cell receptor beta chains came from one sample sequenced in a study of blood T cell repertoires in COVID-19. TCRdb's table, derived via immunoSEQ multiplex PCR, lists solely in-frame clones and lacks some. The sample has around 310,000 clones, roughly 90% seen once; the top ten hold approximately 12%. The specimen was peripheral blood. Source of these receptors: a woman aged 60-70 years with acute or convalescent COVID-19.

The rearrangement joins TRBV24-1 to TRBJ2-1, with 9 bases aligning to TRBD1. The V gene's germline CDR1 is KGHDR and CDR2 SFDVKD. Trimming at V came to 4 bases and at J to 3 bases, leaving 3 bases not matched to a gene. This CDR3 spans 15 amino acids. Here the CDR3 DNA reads TGTGCCACCAGTGACCAGGACAGGGGCTACAATGAGCAGTTCTTC. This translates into CATSDQDRGYNEQFF.

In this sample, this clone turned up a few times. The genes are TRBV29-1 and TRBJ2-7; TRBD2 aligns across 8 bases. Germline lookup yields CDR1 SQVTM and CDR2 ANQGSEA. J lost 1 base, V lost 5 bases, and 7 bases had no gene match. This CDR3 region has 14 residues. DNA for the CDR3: TGCAGCGTTCGCAGCGGGAGCGCGTCCTACGAGCAGTACTTC. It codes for CSVRSGSASYEQYF.

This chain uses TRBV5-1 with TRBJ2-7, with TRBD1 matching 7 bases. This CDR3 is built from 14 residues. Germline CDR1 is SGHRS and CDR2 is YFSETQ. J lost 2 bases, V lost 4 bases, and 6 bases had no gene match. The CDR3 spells CASSGQQGTYEQYF. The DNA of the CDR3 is TGCGCCAGCAGCGGGCAACAGGGGACCTACGAGCAGTACTTC.

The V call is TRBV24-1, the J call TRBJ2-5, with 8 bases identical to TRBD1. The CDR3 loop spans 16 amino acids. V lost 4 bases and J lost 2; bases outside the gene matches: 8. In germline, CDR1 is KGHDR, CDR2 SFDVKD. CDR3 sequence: CATSDAQGGRQETQYF. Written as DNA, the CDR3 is TGTGCCACCAGTGACGCACAGGGGGGTAGGCAAGAGACCCAGTACTTC.

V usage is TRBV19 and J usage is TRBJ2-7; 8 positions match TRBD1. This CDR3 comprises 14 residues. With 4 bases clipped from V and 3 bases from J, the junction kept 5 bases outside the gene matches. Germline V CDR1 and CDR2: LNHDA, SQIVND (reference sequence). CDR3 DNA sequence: TGTGCCAGTAGTAATTGGACAGGGTTCTACGAGCAGTACTTC. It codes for CASSNWTGFYEQYF.

CDR3 in amino acids: CASSRQGANTNEKLFF. CDR3 nucleotide sequence: TGCGCCAGCAGCCGACAGGGGGCCAACACTAATGAAAAACTGTTTTTT. The rearrangement links TRBV5-1 to TRBJ1-4; 10 nucleotides match TRBD1. V shed 4 bases, J shed 2 bases, and the junction held 5 bases outside the gene matches. This CDR3 region has 16 residues. In germline, CDR1 is SGHRS, CDR2 YFSETQ.

The CDR3 sequence is CATSDRIYNEQFF. Here the CDR3 DNA reads TGTGCCACCAGTGACAGGATCTACAATGAGCAGTTCTTC. The chain uses TRBV24-1 and TRBJ2-1; D is unresolved. In germline, CDR1 is KGHDR, CDR2 SFDVKD. The CDR3 runs 13 residues. V was cut by 4 bases and J by 3 bases, with 6 bases left in between.

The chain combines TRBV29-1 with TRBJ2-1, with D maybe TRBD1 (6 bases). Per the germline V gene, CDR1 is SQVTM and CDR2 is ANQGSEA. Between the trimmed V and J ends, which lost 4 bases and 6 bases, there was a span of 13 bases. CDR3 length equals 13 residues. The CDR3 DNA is TGCAGCGTTGGCCGGGACACCCTCAATGAGCAGTTCTTC. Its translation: CSVGRDTLNEQFF.

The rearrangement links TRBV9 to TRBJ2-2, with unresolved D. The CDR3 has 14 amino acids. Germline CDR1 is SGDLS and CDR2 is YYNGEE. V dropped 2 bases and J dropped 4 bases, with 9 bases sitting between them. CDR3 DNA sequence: TGTGCCAGCAGCGTGGCCACGATCACCGGGGAGCTGTTTTTT. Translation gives CASSVATITGELFF. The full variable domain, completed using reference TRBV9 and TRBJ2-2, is DSGVTQTPKHLITATGQRVTLRCSPRSGDLSVYWYQQSLDQGLQFLIQYYNGEERAKGNILERFSAQQFPDLHSELNLSSLELGDSALYFCASSVATITGELFFGEGSRLTVL.

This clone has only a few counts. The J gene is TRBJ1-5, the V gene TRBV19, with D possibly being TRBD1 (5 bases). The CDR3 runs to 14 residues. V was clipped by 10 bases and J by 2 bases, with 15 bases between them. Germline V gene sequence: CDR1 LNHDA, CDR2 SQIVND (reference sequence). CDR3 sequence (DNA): TGTGCCACCGTAAAGCGGGGGGGCAATCAGCCCCAGCATTTT. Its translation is CATVKRGGNQPQHF.

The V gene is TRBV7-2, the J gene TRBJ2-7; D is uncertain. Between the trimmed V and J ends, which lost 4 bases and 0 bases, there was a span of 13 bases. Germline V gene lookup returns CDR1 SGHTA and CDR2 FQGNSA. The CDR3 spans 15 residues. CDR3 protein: CASSSSPDTSYEQYF. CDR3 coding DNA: TGTGCCAGCAGCTCCTCCCCAGATACCTCCTACGAGCAGTACTTC.

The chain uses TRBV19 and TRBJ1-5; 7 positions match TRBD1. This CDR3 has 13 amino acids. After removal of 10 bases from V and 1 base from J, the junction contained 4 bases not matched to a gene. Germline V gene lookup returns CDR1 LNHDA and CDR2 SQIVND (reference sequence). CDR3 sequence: CATQDRSNQPQHF. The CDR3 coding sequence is TGTGCCACTCAGGACAGGAGCAATCAGCCCCAGCATTTT.

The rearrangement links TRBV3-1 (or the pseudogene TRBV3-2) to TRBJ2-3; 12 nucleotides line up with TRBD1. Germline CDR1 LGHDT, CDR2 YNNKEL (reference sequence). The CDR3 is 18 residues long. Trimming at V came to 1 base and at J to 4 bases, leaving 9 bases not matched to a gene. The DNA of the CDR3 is TGTGCCAGCAGCCAAGTGCCGGGACAGGGGGCGATGGCAGATACGCAGTATTTT. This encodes CASSQVPGQGAMADTQYF.

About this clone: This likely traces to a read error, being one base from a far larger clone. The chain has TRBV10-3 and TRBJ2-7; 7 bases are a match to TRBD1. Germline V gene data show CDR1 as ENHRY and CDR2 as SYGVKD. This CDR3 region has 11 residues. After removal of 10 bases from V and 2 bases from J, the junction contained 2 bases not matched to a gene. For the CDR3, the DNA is TGTGCCACCGGACAGGCCTACGAGCAGTACTTC. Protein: CATGQAYEQYF.

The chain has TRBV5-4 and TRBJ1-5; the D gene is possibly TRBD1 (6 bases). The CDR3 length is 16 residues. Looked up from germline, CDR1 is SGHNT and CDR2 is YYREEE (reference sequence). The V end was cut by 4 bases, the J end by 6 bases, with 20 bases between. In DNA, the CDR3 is TGTGCCAGCAGCCCCGGACCCCAGGGGACGAGTCAGCCCCAGCATTTT. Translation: CASSPGPQGTSQPQHF.

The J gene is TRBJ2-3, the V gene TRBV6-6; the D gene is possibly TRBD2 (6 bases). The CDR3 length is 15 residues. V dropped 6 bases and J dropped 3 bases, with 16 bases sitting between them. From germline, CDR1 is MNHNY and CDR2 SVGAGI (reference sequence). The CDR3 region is CASSPGGGSTDTQYF. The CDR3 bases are TGTGCCAGCAGCCCCGGGGGTGGATCAACAGATACGCAGTATTTT.

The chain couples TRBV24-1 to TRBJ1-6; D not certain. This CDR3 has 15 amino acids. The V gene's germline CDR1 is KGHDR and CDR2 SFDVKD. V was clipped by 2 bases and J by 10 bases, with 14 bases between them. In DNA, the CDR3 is TGTGCCACCAGTGATTGCCGGCGGCTGCGGTCACCCCTCCACTTT. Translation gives CATSDCRRLRSPLHF.